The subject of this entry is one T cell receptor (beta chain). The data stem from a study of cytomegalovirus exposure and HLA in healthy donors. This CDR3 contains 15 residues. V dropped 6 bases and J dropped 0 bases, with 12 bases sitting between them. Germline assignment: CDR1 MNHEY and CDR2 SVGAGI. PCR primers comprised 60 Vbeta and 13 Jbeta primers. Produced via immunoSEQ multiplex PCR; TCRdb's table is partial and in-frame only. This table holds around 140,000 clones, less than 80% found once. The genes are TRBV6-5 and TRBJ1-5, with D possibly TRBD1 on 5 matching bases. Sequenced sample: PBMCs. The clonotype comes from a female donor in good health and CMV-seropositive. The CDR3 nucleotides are TGTGCCAGCAGGACCAGGGTTTTTAGCAATCAGCCCCAGCATTTT. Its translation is CASRTRVFSNQPQHF.